The clone carrying this TCR beta chain was recorded a few times. Germline V gives CDR1 GTSNPN, CDR2 SVGIG (reference sequence). Deletions cut 3 bases from V and 3 bases from J, with 6 bases between. The CDR3 extends over 11 amino acids. This sample was taken from a study of human T cells and chemical hapten exposure. MiXCR, run by TCRdb on the RACE reads, gives a single entry per CDR3 protein. Of approximately 400,000 distinct CDR3 sequences detected, approximately 5.1% appear once; the ten largest clones hold about 2.2%. Time point noted: patch test 1, 2 weeks after DPC sensitization. Treatment specified: therapeutic diphenylcyclopropenone sensitization with weekly scalp DPC.

This clonotype originated in a woman aged 45-60 years with alopecia areata. Some clones in this sample may be carry-over from other donors' samples. The sequenced sample was whole blood, obtained in connection with sensitization to the hapten diphenylcyclopropenone (DPC). The chain couples TRBV30 to TRBJ2-7, with D hard to call. CDR3 protein: CAWSHLYEQYF. The CDR3 nucleotides are TGTGCCTGGAGCCACCTCTACGAGCAGTACTTC.